The rows below give T cell receptor beta chains drawn from one sample of a study of cytomegalovirus exposure and HLA in healthy donors. Clones were sequenced by immunoSEQ multiplex PCR, and TCRdb holds only the in-frame ones, with some missing. Among around 56,000 clones, about 92% were seen once, and the ten largest hold about 1.8%. Material: PBMCs. Receptors originate from a woman under 30 in good health and CMV-seropositive. The CDR3 runs from the conserved cysteine through the conserved F or W.

V gene,CDR3 protein
TRBV7-2,CASSPGLDTGELFF
TRBV21-1,CASSKALTVSTQYF
TRBV20-1,CSTGTYEQYF
TRBV7-2,CASSFEGRGNTEAFF
TRBV2,CASSGQGNQPQHF
TRBV27,CASSRPGTGPGANVLTF
TRBV27,CASGDRGLLHEQFF
TRBV4-2,CASSQAEGWGAGELFF
TRBV6-5,CASSTTENQPQHF
TRBV9,CASSVSPGTGGIWNTEAFF
TRBV5-1,CASSADSNYGYTF
TRBV2,CATENHRRDLGYTF
TRBV18,CASSPQEANTEAFF
TRBV30,CAWTPGQGGGNEQFF
TRBV9,CASSFTLSGEAYNEQFF
TRBV4-3,CASSQEGAGGADTQYF
TRBV4-1,CASSQGSLAGKYNEQFF